Detailed here is one T cell receptor (beta chain). This specimen comes from a study of blood T cell repertoires in COVID-19. Study summary: The origin of the acute and convalescent COVID-19 samples was the United States, Italy and Spain.

This CDR3 has 15 residues. The ends lost 6 bases at V and 0 bases at J; junction bases unmatched: 6. Germline CDR1 and CDR2: KGHDR and SFDVKD. Data came from immunoSEQ multiplex PCR; TCRdb stores just in-frame clones and leaves some out. Altogether about 670,000 clones are present, 75% to 90% being singletons, with the ten largest covering approximately 0.25%. The chain carries TRBV24-1 and TRBJ2-5, with 7 positions matching TRBD1. The sequencing sample was made of peripheral blood. This TCR derives from a woman aged 18-30 years with acute or convalescent COVID-19. The CDR3 is CATSLTGAYQETQYF. The CDR3 DNA sequence: TGTGCCACCAGTCTTACAGGGGCTTACCAAGAGACCCAGTACTTC.